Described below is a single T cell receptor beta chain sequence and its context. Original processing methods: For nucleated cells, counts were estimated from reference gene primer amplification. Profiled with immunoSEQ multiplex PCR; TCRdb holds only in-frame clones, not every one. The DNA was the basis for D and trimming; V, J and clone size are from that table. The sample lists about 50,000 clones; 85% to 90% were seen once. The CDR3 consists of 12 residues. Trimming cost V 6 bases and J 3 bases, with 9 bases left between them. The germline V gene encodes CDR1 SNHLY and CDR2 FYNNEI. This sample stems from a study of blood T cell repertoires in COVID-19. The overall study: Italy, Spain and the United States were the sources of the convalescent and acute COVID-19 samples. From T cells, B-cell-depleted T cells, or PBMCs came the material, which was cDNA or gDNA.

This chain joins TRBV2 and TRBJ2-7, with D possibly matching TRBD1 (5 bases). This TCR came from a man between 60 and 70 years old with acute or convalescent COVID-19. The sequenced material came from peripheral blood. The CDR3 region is CASRLQGYEQYF. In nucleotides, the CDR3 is TGTGCCAGCAGGCTGCAGGGCTACGAGCAGTACTTC. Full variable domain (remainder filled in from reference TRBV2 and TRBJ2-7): EPEVTQTPSHQVTQMGQEVILRCVPISNHLYFYWYRQILGQKVEFLVSFYNNEISEKSEIFDDQFSVERPDGSNFTLKIRSTKLEDSAMYFCASRLQGYEQYFGPGTRLTVT.